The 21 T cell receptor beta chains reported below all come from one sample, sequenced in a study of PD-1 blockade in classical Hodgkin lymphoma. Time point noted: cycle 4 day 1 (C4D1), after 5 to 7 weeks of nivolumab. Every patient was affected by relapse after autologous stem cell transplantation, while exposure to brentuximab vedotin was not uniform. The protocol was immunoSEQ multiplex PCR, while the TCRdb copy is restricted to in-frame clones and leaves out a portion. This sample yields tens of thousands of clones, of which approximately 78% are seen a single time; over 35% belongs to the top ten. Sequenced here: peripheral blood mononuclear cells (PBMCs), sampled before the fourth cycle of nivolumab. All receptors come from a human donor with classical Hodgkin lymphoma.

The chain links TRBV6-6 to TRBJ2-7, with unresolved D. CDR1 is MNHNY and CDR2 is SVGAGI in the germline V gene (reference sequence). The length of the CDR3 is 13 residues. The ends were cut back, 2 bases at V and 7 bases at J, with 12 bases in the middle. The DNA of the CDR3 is TGTGCCAGCAGTTACCTTGAGACCCAAGAGCAGTACTTC. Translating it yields CASSYLETQEQYF.

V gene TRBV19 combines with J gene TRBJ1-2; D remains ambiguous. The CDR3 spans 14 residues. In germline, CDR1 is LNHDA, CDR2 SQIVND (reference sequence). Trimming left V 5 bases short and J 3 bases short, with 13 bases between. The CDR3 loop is CASSLRVGDYGYTF. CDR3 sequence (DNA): TGTGCCAGTAGTTTAAGGGTTGGCGACTATGGCTACACCTTC.

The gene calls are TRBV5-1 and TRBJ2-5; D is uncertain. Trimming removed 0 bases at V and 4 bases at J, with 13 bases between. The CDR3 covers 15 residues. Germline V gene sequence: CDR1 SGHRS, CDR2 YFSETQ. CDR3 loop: CASSLAVGLGETQYF. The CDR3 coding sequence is TGCGCCAGCAGCTTGGCCGTAGGGCTAGGAGAGACCCAGTACTTC. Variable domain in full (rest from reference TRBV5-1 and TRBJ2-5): KAGVTQTPRYLIKTRGQQVTLSCSPISGHRSVSWYQQTPGQGLQFLFEYFSETQRNKGNFPGRFSGRQFSNSRSEMNVSTLELGDSALYLCASSLAVGLGETQYFGPGTRLLVL.

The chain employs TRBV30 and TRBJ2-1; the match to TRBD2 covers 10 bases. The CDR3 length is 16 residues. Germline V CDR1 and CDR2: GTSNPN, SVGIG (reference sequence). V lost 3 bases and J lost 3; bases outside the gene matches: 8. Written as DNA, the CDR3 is TGTGCCTGGAGCCTAGCGGGGGCATCCTTCTACAATGAGCAGTTCTTC. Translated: CAWSLAGASFYNEQFF.

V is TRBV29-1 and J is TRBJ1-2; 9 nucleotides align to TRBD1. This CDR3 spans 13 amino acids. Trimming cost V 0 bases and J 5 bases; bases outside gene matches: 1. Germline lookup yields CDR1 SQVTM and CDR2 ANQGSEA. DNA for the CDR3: TGCAGCGTTGAAGAAGACAGGGGGTATGGCTACACCTTC. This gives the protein CSVEEDRGYGYTF.

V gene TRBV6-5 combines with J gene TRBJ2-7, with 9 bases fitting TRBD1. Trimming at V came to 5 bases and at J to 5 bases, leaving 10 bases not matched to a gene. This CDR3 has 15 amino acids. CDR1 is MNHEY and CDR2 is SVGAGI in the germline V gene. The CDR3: CASSRPGQGLNEQYF. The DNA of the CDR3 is TGTGCCAGCAGTAGGCCGGGACAGGGCCTCAACGAGCAGTACTTC.

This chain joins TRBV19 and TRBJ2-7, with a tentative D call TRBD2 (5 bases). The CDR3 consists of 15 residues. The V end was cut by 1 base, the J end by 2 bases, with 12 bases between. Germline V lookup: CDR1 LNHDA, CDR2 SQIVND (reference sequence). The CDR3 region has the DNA TGTGCCAGTAGTATAGGGCCGACTATTACCTACGAGCAGTACTTC. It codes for CASSIGPTITYEQYF.

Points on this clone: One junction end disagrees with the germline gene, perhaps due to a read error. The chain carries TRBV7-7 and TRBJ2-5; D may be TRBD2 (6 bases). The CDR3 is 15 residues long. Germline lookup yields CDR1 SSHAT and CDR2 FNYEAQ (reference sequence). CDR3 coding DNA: TGTGCTAGCAGCTTAGGAGGGGTCGTGGGGGAGACCCAGTACTTC. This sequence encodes CASSLGGVVGETQYF.

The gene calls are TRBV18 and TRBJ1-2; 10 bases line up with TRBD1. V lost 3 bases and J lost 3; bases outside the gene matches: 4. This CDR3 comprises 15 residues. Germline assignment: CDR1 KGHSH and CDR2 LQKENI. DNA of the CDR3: TGTGCCAGCTCACCTACGGGACAGGGGTACTATGGCTACACCTTC. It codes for CASSPTGQGYYGYTF.

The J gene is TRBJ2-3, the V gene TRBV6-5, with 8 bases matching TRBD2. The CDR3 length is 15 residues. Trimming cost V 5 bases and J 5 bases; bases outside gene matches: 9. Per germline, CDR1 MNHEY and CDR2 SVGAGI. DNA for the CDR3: TGTGCCAGCAGTGCTTCGCGGGGGGCTAAAGATACGCAGTATTTT. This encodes CASSASRGAKDTQYF.

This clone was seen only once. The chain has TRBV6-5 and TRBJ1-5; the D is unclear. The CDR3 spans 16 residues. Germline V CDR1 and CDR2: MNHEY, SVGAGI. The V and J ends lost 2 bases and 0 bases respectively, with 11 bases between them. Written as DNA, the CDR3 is TGTGCCAGCAGTTACAAAGCCCCGTATAGCAATCAGCCCCAGCATTTT. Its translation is CASSYKAPYSNQPQHF.

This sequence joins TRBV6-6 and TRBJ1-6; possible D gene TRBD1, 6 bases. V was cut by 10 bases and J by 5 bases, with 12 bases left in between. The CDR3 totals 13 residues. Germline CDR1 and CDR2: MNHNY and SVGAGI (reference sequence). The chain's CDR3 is CATGGQNNSPLHF. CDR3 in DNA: TGTGCCACGGGGGGGCAGAATAATTCACCCCTCCACTTT.

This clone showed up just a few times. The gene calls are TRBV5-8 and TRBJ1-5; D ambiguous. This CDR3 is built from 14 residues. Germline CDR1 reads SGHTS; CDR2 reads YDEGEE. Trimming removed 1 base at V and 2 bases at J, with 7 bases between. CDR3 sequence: CASSLRTGNQPQHF. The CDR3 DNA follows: TGTGCCAGCAGCTTGAGGACGGGCAATCAGCCCCAGCATTTT.

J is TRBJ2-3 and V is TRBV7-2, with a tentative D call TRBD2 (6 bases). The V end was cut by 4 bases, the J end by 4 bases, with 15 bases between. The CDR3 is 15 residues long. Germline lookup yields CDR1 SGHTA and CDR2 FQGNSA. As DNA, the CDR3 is TGTGCCAGCAGCTCTCAGCGGGCTCGCGCAGATACGCAGTATTTT. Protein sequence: CASSSQRARADTQYF.

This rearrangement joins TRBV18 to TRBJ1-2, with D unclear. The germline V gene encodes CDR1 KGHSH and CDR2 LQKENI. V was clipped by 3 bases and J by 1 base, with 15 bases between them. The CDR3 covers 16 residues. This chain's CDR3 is CASSPTEETINYGYTF. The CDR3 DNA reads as TGTGCCAGCTCACCTACAGAGGAAACCATTAACTATGGCTACACCTTC. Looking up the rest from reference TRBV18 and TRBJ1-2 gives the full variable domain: NAGVMQNPRHLVRRRGQEARLRCSPMKGHSHVYWYRQLPEEGLKFMVYLQKENIIDESGMPKERFSAEFPKEGPSILRIQQVVRGDSAAYFCASSPTEETINYGYTFGSGTRLTVV.

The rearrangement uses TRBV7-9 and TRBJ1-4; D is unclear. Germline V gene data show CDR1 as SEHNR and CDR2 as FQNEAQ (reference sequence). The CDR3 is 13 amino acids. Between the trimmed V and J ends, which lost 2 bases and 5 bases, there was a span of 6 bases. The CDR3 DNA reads TGTGCCAGCAGCTTAACAGTGAATGAAAAACTGTTTTTT. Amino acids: CASSLTVNEKLFF. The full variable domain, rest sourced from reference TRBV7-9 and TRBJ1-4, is DTGVSQNPRHKITKRGQNVTFRCDPISEHNRLYWYRQTLGQGPEFLTYFQNEAQLEKSRLLSDRFSAERPKGSFSTLEIQRTEQGDSAMYLCASSLTVNEKLFFGSGTQLSVL.

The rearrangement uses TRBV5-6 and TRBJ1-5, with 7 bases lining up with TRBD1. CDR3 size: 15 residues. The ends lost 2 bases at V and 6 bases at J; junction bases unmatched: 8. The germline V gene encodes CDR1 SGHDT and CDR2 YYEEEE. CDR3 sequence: CASSLQTGAPQPQHF. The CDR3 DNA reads TGTGCCAGCAGCTTACAAACAGGGGCGCCTCAGCCCCAGCATTTT.

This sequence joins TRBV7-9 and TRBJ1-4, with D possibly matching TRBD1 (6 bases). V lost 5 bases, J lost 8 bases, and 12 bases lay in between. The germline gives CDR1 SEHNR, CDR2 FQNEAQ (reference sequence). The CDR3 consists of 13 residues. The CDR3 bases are TGTGCCAGCAGCCCGGGACACCTCGAAAAACTGTTTTTT. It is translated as CASSPGHLEKLFF. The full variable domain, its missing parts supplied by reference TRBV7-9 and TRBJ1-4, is DTGVSQNPRHKITKRGQNVTFRCDPISEHNRLYWYRQTLGQGPEFLTYFQNEAQLEKSRLLSDRFSAERPKGSFSTLEIQRTEQGDSAMYLCASSPGHLEKLFFGSGTQLSVL.

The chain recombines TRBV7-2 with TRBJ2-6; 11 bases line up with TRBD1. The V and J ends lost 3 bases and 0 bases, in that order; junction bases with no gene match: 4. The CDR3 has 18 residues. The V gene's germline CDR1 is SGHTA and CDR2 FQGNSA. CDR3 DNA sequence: TGTGCCAGCAGCTTCTCCGGGACAGGGGGCTCTGGGGCCAACGTCCTGACTTTC. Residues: CASSFSGTGGSGANVLTF.

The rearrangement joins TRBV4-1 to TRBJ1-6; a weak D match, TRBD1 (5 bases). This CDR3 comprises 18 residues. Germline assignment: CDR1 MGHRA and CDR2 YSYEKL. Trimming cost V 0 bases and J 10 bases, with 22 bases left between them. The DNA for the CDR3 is TGCGCCAGCAGCCAAGAGTCCCTGTCAGGGCCCGTGGGGTCACCCCTCCACTTT. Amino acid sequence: CASSQESLSGPVGSPLHF.

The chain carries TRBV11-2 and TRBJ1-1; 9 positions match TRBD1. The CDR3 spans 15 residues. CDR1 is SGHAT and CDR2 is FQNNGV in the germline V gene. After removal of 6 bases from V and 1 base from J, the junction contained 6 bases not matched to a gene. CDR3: CASRSGTGTNTEAFF. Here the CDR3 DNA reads TGTGCCAGCAGATCGGGGACAGGGACGAACACTGAAGCTTTCTTT.